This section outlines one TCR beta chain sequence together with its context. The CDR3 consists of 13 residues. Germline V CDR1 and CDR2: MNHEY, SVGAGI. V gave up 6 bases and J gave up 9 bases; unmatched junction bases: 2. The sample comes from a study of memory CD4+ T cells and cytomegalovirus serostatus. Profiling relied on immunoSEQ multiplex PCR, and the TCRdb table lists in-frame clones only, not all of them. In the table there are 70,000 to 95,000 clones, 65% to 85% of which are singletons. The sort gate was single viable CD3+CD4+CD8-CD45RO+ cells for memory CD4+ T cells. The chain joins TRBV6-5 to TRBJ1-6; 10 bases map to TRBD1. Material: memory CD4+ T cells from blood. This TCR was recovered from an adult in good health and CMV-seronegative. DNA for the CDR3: TGTGCCAGCAGGACAGGGGGCGCTTCACCCCTCCACTTT. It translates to CASRTGGASPLHF.